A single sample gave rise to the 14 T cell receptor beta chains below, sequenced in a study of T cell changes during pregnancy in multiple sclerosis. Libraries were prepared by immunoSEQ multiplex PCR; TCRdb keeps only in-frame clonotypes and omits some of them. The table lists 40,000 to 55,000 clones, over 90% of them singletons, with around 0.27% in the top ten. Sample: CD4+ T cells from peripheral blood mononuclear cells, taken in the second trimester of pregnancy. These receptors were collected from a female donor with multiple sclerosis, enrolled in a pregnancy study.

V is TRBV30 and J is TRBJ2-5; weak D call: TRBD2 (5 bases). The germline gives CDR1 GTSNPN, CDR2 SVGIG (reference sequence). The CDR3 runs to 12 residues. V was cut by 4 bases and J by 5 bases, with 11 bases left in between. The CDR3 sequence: CAWNEGWETQYF. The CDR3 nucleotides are TGTGCCTGGAATGAGGGTTGGGAGACCCAGTACTTC.

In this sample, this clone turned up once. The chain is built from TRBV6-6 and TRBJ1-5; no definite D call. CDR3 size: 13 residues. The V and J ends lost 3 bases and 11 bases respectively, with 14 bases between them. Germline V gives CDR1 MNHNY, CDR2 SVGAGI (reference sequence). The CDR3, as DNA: TGTGCCAGCAGTTATTCCGAAGTGAGAGCCCAGCATTTT. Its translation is CASSYSEVRAQHF.

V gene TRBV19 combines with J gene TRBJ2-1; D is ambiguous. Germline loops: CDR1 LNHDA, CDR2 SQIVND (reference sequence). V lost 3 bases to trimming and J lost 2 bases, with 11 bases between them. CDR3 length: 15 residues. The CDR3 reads CASSISLETYNEQFF. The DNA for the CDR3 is TGTGCCAGTAGTATTTCGCTAGAAACCTACAATGAGCAGTTCTTC.

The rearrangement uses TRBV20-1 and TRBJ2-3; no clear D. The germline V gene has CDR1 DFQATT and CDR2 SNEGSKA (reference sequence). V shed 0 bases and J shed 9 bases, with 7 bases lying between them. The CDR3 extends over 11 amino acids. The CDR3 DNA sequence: TGCAGTGCTAGAGACAGTGGCACGCAGTATTTT. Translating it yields CSARDSGTQYF.

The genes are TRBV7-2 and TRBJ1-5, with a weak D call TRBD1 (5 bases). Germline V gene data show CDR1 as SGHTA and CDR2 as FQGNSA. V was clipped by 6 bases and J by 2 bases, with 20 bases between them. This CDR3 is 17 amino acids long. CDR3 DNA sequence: TGTGCCAGCAGGAAACTGGGGGGACTGGGGGGCAATCAGCCCCAGCATTTT. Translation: CASRKLGGLGGNQPQHF.

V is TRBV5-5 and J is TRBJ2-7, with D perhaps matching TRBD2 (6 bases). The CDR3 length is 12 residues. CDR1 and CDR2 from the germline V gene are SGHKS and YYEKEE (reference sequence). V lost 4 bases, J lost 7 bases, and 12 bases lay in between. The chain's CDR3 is CASSPSVWEQYF. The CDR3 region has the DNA TGTGCCAGCAGCCCTAGCGTATGGGAGCAGTACTTC. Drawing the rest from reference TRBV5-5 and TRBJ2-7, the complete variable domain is DAGVTQSPTHLIKTRGQQVTLRCSPISGHKSVSWYQQVLGQGPQFIFQYYEKEERGRGNFPDRFSARQFPNYSSELNVNALLLGDSALYLCASSPSVWEQYFGPGTRLTVT.

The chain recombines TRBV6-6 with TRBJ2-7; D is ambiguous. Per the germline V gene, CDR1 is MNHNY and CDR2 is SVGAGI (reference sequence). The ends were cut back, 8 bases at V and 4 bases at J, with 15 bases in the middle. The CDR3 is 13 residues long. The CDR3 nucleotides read TGTGCCAGCGTGAGTGAGAAGTCTTACGAGCAGTACTTC. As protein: CASVSEKSYEQYF.

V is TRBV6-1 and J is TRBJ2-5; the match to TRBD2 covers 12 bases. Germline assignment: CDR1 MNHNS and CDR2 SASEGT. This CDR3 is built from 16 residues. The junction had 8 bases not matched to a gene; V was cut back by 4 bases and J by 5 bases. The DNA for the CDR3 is TGTGCCAGCAGTGTGACTAGCGGGGGCCCGGGGGAGACCCAGTACTTC. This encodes CASSVTSGGPGETQYF.

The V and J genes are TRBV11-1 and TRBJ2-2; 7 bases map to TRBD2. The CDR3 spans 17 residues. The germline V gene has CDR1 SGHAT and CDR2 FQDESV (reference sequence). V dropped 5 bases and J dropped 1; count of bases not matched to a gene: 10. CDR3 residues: CASSATTGGGNTGELFF. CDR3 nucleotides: TGTGCCAGCAGCGCCACTACGGGCGGGGGGAACACCGGGGAGCTGTTTTTT.

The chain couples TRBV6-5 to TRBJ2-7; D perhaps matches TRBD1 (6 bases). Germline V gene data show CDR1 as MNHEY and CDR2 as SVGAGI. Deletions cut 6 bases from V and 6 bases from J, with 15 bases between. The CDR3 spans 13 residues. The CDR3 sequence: CASSLRQASEQYF. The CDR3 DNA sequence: TGTGCCAGCAGCCTTCGACAGGCCTCCGAGCAGTACTTC.

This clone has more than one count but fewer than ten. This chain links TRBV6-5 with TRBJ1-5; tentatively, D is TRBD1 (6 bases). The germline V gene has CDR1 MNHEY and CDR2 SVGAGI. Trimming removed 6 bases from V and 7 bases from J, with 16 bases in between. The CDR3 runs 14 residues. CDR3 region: CASSSTGKRQPQHF. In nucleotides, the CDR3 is TGTGCCAGCAGCTCTACAGGGAAGCGCCAGCCCCAGCATTTT.

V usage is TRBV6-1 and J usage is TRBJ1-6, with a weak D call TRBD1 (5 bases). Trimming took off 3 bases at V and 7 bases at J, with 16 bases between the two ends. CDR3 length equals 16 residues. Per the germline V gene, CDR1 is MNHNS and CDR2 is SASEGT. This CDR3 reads CASSEVQGVLNSPLHF. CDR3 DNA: TGTGCCAGCAGTGAGGTCCAGGGCGTCCTCAATTCACCCCTCCACTTT.

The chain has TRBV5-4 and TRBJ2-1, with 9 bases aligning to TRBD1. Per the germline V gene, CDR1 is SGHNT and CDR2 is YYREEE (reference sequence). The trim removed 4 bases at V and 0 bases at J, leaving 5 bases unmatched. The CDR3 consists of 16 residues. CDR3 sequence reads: CASSPGQGSSYNEQFF. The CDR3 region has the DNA TGTGCCAGCAGCCCAGGACAGGGGAGCTCCTACAATGAGCAGTTCTTC.

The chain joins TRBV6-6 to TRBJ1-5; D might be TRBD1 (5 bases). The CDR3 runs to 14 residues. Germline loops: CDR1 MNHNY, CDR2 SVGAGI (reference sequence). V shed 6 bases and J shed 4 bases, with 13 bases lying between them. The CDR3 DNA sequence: TGTGCCAGCAGATTCAAGGACACTAATCAGCCCCAGCATTTT. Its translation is CASRFKDTNQPQHF.